The present entry profiles one T cell receptor beta chain with its context. Other DNA sequences in this specimen translate into the identical CDR3. V shed 0 bases and J 4 bases; nucleotides not matched to a gene: 0. This CDR3 is built from 14 residues. Germline assignment: CDR1 SGHRS and CDR2 YFSETQ. The data originate from a study of blood T cell repertoires in COVID-19. Study information: The United States, Italy and Spain were the sources of the acute and convalescent COVID-19 samples. The analysed material was cDNA or gDNA that came from T cells, B-cell-depleted T cells, or PBMCs.

Per the original data handling: Reference gene primer amplification in the assay estimated nucleated cell counts. The table came from immunoSEQ multiplex PCR; TCRdb's copy has only in-frame clones and leaves some out. V, J and clone size derive from that table, while D and trimming were established from the DNA sequence. The table includes nearly 200,000 clones, roughly 90% detected once. The sequence was obtained from a woman in her 70s with acute or convalescent COVID-19. This rearrangement joins TRBV5-1 to TRBJ1-3; TRBD1 agrees at 8 bases. Source material: peripheral blood. CDR3 sequence: CASSLGTGGNTIYF. CDR3 nucleotides: TGCGCCAGCAGCTTGGGGACAGGGGGAAACACCATATATTTT.